This note documents a single T cell receptor (beta chain) sequence. According to the study, genomic DNA was the template for TCR beta VDJ and CDR3 profiling. TCRdb reprocessed the reads with MiXCR, giving one entry per CDR3 protein. The sample shows around 190,000 distinct CDR3 sequences, 48% of them seen only once. CD8+CD57+ cell expansion had been shown by flow cytometry in patients chosen for sequencing. Patients were treatment-naive when blood was sampled. The source of the sample is a study of CD8+CD57+ T cells in acquired aplastic anemia. Sequencing was carried out using sorted CD4+, CD8+, or CD8+CD57+ T cells (not recorded which) from PBMCs. The origin of this receptor is a human donor with aplastic anemia.

In DNA, the CDR3 is TGTGCCAGCAGCGTACAGAGCGGGGGGCCCGAGACCCAGTACTTC. Its translation is CASSVQSGGPETQYF. This rearrangement joins TRBV9 to TRBJ2-5; TRBD2 matches at 9 bases. Germline CDR1 is SGDLS and CDR2 is YYNGEE. V was pared by 1 base and J by 5 bases, with 6 bases of the junction left unmatched. The CDR3 has 15 residues.